These 19 T cell receptor beta chains were all obtained from the same sample, sequenced in a study of cytomegalovirus exposure and HLA in healthy donors. TCRdb's copy holds only in-frame clones and misses some; the assay was immunoSEQ multiplex PCR. The profile shows over 150,000 clones, more than 65% of them singletons. The sample comprised PBMCs. The receptor set was obtained from a woman between 18 and 29 years old in good health and CMV-seropositive.

The genes are TRBV5-1 and TRBJ1-6; unclear D gene. Trimming removed 0 bases at V and 8 bases at J, with 9 bases between. Per germline, CDR1 SGHRS and CDR2 YFSETQ. CDR3 size: 14 residues. CDR3 protein: CASSLDAGDSPLHF. The CDR3 DNA is TGCGCCAGCAGCTTGGACGCCGGGGATTCACCCCTCCACTTT.

The chain recombines TRBV15 with TRBJ1-2; D gene ambiguous. Trimming removed 0 bases from V and 3 bases from J, with 8 bases in between. Germline CDR1 is LNHNV and CDR2 is YYDKDF (reference sequence). The CDR3 is 14 residues long. The CDR3 DNA is TGTGCCACCAGCAGAGATCTCGGAGACTATGGCTACACCTTC. Amino acid sequence: CATSRDLGDYGYTF. Filled out from reference TRBV15 and TRBJ1-2, the complete variable domain reads DAMVIQNPRYQVTQFGKPVTLSCSQTLNHNVMYWYQQKSSQAPKLLFHYYDKDFNNEADTPDNFQSRRPNTSFCFLDIRSPGLGDTAMYLCATSRDLGDYGYTFGSGTRLTVV.

The chain uses TRBV21-1 and TRBJ1-1. TRBV21-1 is described as a pseudogene. The CDR3 is made up of 18 amino acids. CDR3 nucleotide sequence: TGTGCCAGCAGCAAAGAGGCAGGAGCATTAGGAGGTGGCACTAGAGCTTTCTTT. Translation gives CASSKEAGALGGGTRAFF.

V and J are TRBV5-4 and TRBJ2-3; 8 nucleotides match TRBD2. The trim removed 4 bases at V and 6 bases at J, leaving 10 bases unmatched. This CDR3 is 15 amino acids long. CDR1 is SGHNT, CDR2 YYREEE, per germline (reference sequence). This chain's CDR3 is CASSPGTRELDTQYF. DNA of the CDR3: TGTGCCAGCAGCCCCGGGACTAGAGAACTGGATACGCAGTATTTT. Using reference TRBV5-4 and TRBJ2-3 for the parts outside the CDR3, the full variable domain is ETGVTQSPTHLIKTRGQQVTLRCSSQSGHNTVSWYQQALGQGPQFIFQYYREEENGRGNFPPRFSGLQFPNYSSELNVNALELDDSALYLCASSPGTRELDTQYFGPGTRLTVL.

J is TRBJ2-3 and V is TRBV2; 12 positions match TRBD2. V gave up 5 bases and J gave up 2 bases; unmatched junction bases: 5. Germline CDR1 and CDR2: SNHLY and FYNNEI. This CDR3 is built from 16 residues. The CDR3 protein is CASSQGLAGFTDTQYF. The DNA for the CDR3 is TGTGCCAGCAGTCAAGGACTAGCGGGGTTCACAGATACGCAGTATTTT. The variable domain in full, with the rest retrieved from reference TRBV2 and TRBJ2-3, is EPEVTQTPSHQVTQMGQEVILRCVPISNHLYFYWYRQILGQKVEFLVSFYNNEISEKSEIFDDQFSVERPDGSNFTLKIRSTKLEDSAMYFCASSQGLAGFTDTQYFGPGTRLTVL.

The chain has TRBV15 and TRBJ1-1, with 7 bases matching TRBD1. Trimming at V came to 5 bases and at J to 5 bases, leaving 8 bases not matched to a gene. The CDR3 consists of 14 residues. The germline CDR1 and CDR2 sequences are LNHNV and YYDKDF (reference sequence). CDR3 nucleotide sequence: TGTGCCACCAGCCTTACAGGGGATGGGACTGAAGCTTTCTTT. Encoded protein: CATSLTGDGTEAFF.

This chain connects TRBV27 to TRBJ2-2; the match to TRBD2 covers 8 bases. Germline trimming cut 6 bases from V and 2 bases from J; bases unmatched to any gene: 5. Per germline, CDR1 MNHEY and CDR2 SMNVEV (reference sequence). The CDR3 spans 15 residues. The CDR3 DNA follows: TGTGCCAGCAGCCCACTAGCGGCAAACACCGGGGAGCTGTTTTTT. As protein: CASSPLAANTGELFF.

The V gene is TRBV7-2, the J gene TRBJ2-5, with D possibly TRBD2 on 5 matching bases. V was clipped by 2 bases and J by 5 bases, with 12 bases between them. CDR1 is SGHTA, CDR2 FQGNSA, per germline. This CDR3 is 14 amino acids long. The CDR3 DNA is TGTGCCAGCAGCTTATCTAGCCTGAGGGAGACCCAGTACTTC. Protein product: CASSLSSLRETQYF.

The chain joins TRBV6-1 to TRBJ2-4, with D perhaps matching TRBD1 (5 bases). The CDR3 spans 14 residues. Germline-derived CDR1 and CDR2 are MNHNS and SASEGT. The V gene lost 3 bases and the J gene lost 0 bases, with 6 bases spanning the gap. This CDR3 is CASSEGRAKNIQYF. CDR3 coding DNA: TGTGCCAGCAGTGAGGGGCGAGCCAAAAACATTCAGTACTTC.

The chain recombines TRBV5-4 with TRBJ2-3, with 9 bases matching TRBD2. V trimming: 0 bases; J trimming: 5 bases; junction bases outside the gene matches: 10. The CDR3 is 17 residues long. Germline CDR1 is SGHNT and CDR2 is YYREEE (reference sequence). CDR3 bases: TGTGCCAGCAGCTTGGCCGAGGCGGGGGGGCCCGAAGATACGCAGTATTTT. This sequence encodes CASSLAEAGGPEDTQYF.

This chain connects TRBV7-3 to TRBJ2-1; the D gene is possibly TRBD2 (6 bases). Germline V gives CDR1 SGHTA, CDR2 FQGTGA. Trimming pared 5 bases from V and 3 bases from J, leaving 14 bases between. This CDR3 spans 15 amino acids. CDR3 sequence reads: CASSRARDFYNEQFF. In DNA, the CDR3 is TGTGCCAGCAGCAGGGCACGGGACTTCTACAATGAGCAGTTCTTC.

The V call is TRBV11-2, the J call TRBJ2-1; 7 bases match TRBD1. The CDR3 sequence is 16 residues long. V dropped 5 bases and J dropped 3; count of bases not matched to a gene: 10. From germline, CDR1 is SGHAT and CDR2 FQNNGV. DNA for the CDR3: TGTGCCAGCAGCCCCGGGTGGGCAGGGGGCTACAATGAGCAGTTCTTC. This translates into CASSPGWAGGYNEQFF.

This sequence joins TRBV9 and TRBJ1-2; 9 positions agree with TRBD1. This CDR3 is 16 amino acids long. With 1 base clipped from V and 5 bases from J, the junction kept 9 bases outside the gene matches. Germline lookup yields CDR1 SGDLS and CDR2 YYNGEE. Here the CDR3 DNA reads TGTGCCAGCAGCGTATCCAGGGACAGGGAGGAATATGGCTACACCTTC. Amino acid sequence: CASSVSRDREEYGYTF.

The chain joins TRBV6-1 to TRBJ1-5; D not certain. Germline loops: CDR1 MNHNS, CDR2 SASEGT. V was trimmed by 3 bases and J by 4 bases, leaving 13 bases between them. CDR3 length: 15 amino acids. The chain's CDR3 is CASSEAPGRNQPQHF. CDR3 bases: TGTGCCAGCAGTGAGGCCCCCGGGAGAAATCAGCCCCAGCATTTT.

The rearrangement uses TRBV7-2 and TRBJ1-1; D uncertain. The CDR3 loop spans 15 amino acids. Trimming shortened V by 5 bases and J by 2 bases, and 15 bases separated the two germline ends. Germline CDR1 is SGHTA and CDR2 is FQGNSA. In nucleotides, the CDR3 is TGTGCCAGCAGCCGAGCTGTGGGCCTTAACACTGAAGCTTTCTTT. It yields the protein CASSRAVGLNTEAFF.

V usage is TRBV2 and J usage is TRBJ1-5, with D possibly matching TRBD1 (6 bases). CDR1 and CDR2 (germline): SNHLY, FYNNEI. Trimming left V 6 bases short and J 2 bases short, with 17 bases between. The length of the CDR3 is 16 residues. CDR3 region: CASSLGGVGGNQPQHF. DNA of the CDR3: TGTGCCAGCAGCTTAGGGGGAGTCGGAGGCAATCAGCCCCAGCATTTT. Based on the CDR3 plus reference TRBV2 and TRBJ1-5, the full variable domain is EPEVTQTPSHQVTQMGQEVILRCVPISNHLYFYWYRQILGQKVEFLVSFYNNEISEKSEIFDDQFSVERPDGSNFTLKIRSTKLEDSAMYFCASSLGGVGGNQPQHFGDGTRLSIL.

This clone occurred once. The chain employs TRBV5-5 and TRBJ2-7; 11 nucleotides line up with TRBD1. This CDR3 contains 18 residues. The ends lost 1 base at V and 1 base at J; junction bases unmatched: 10. Germline V gives CDR1 SGHKS, CDR2 YYEKEE (reference sequence). The CDR3 nucleotides read TGTGCCAGCAGCTTGCCACGGACAGGGGGCCCGGCATCCTACGAGCAGTACTTC. This codes for CASSLPRTGGPASYEQYF. The full variable domain, rest sourced from reference TRBV5-5 and TRBJ2-7, is DAGVTQSPTHLIKTRGQQVTLRCSPISGHKSVSWYQQVLGQGPQFIFQYYEKEERGRGNFPDRFSARQFPNYSSELNVNALLLGDSALYLCASSLPRTGGPASYEQYFGPGTRLTVT.

The rearrangement uses TRBV6-1 and TRBJ2-2; 8 nucleotides match TRBD1. CDR1 is MNHNS and CDR2 is SASEGT in the germline V gene. The CDR3 totals 15 residues. The V and J ends lost 6 bases and 0 bases, in that order; junction bases with no gene match: 3. The CDR3 bases are TGTGCCAGCAGGAAGGACAGGGCGAACACCGGGGAGCTGTTTTTT. Its translation: CASRKDRANTGELFF.

The gene calls are TRBV6-6 and TRBJ1-4; D gene unclear. The CDR3 runs to 13 residues. Germline V gene sequence: CDR1 MNHNY, CDR2 SVGAGI (reference sequence). The V end lost 2 bases, the J end lost 10 bases, and 11 bases lay between the germline ends. CDR3 coding DNA: TGTGCCAGCAGTTACCTAGGAGATACAAAACTGTTTTTT. Amino acid sequence: CASSYLGDTKLFF.